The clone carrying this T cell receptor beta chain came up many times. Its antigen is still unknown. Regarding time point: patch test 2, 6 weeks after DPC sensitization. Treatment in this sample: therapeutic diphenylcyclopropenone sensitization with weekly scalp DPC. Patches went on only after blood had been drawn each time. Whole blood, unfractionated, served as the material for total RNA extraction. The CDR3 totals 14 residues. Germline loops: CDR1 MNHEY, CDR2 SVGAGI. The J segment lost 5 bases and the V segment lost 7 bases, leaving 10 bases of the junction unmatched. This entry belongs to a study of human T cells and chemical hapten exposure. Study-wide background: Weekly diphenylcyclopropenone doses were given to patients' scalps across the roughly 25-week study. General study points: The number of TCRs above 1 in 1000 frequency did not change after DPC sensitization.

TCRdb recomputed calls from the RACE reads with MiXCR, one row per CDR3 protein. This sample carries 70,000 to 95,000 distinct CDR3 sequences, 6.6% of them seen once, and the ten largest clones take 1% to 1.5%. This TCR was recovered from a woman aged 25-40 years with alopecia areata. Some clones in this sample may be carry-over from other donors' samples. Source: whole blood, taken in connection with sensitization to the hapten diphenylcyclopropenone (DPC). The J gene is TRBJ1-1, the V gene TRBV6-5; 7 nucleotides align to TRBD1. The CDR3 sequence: CASNPILTGTEAFF. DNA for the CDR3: TGTGCCAGCAATCCAATACTGACAGGGACTGAAGCTTTCTTT.